This TCR beta chain was identified in a study of CD8 T cells in Susac syndrome. Findings of the study overall: The study recognized that its TCR sequencing and HLA analysis covered a relatively small number of individuals.

An input of roughly 0.45 to 1 ug of RNA was subjected to reverse transcription using random hexamers. A multiplex approach, immunoSEQ multiplex PCR, amplified TCR beta CDR3 across 54 Vbeta and 13 Jbeta. TCRdb passed the immunoSEQ multiplex PCR reads through MiXCR, listing each CDR3 protein once. This sample has around 220,000 distinct CDR3 sequences, with approximately 90% found just once. V shed 5 bases and J shed 2 bases, with 14 bases lying between them. The CDR3 runs to 15 residues. Germline V gene lookup returns CDR1 SEHNR and CDR2 FQNEAQ (reference sequence). As to this clonotype: The antigen is unknown.

The genes are TRBV7-9 and TRBJ2-3; maybe TRBD1 (6 bases). Input material: CD8+ T cells from PBMCs. This TCR was sampled from a human donor with multiple sclerosis. CDR3 bases: TGTGCCAGCAGCCAGACAGGACTTTACACAGATACGCAGTATTTT. As protein: CASSQTGLYTDTQYF.